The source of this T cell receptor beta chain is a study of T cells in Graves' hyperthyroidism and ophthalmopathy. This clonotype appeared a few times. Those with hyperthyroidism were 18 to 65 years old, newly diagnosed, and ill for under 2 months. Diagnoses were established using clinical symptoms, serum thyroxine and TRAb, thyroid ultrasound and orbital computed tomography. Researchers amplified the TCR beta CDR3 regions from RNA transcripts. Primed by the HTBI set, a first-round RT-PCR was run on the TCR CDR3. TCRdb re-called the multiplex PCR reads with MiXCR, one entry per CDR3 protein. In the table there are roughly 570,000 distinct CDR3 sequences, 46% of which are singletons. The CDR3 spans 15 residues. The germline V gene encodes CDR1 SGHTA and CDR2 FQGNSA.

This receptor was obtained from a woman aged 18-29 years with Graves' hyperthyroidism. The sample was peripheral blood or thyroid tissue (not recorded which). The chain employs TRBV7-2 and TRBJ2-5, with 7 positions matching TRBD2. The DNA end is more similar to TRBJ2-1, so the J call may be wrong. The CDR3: CASSLFAGVGNEQFF. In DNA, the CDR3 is TGTGCCAGCAGCTTATTTGCGGGAGTGGGCAATGAGCAGTTCTTC.